The 3 T cell receptor beta chains given below trace back to one sample, sequenced in a study of response to subunit inactivated influenza vaccine. TCRdb reanalysed the RT-PCR reads using MiXCR and keeps one entry per CDR3 protein. This repertoire shows hundreds of thousands of distinct CDR3 sequences, around 25% found once; its top ten account for approximately 2%. The starting material was CD4+ T cells sorted from PBMCs, obtained 5 days after vaccination. All receptors come from a man aged 50 to 60 who received an inactivated influenza vaccine.

The chain uses TRBV6-1 and TRBJ2-1; maybe TRBD1 (6 bases). The CDR3 is made up of 17 amino acids. Trimming removed 6 bases at V and 6 bases at J, with 24 bases between. Germline CDR1 and CDR2: MNHNS and SASEGT. The CDR3 bases are TGTGCCAGCAGCGGATTTTCGGGACACTCGTCGGGCAATGAGCAGTTCTTC. Protein product: CASSGFSGHSSGNEQFF.

CDR3 residues: CSARAGLAALTGELFF. As DNA, the CDR3 is TGCAGTGCTAGAGCTGGACTAGCGGCCCTCACCGGGGAGCTGTTTTTT. The V gene is TRBV20-1, the J gene TRBJ2-2, with 10 bases matching TRBD2. Germline V lookup: CDR1 DFQATT, CDR2 SNEGSKA (reference sequence). V was clipped by 1 base and J by 4 bases; unmatched bases: 6. This CDR3 spans 16 amino acids.

This clonotype has more than one count but fewer than ten. The chain recombines TRBV7-2 with TRBJ2-7; TRBD2 matches at 8 bases. Trimming took 1 base from V and 4 from J; bases not matched to a gene: 6. The CDR3 is 15 amino acids. Germline-derived CDR1 and CDR2 are SGHTA and FQGNSA. The CDR3 here is CASSLEVGGAYEQYF. Written as DNA, the CDR3 is TGTGCCAGCAGCTTAGAGGTCGGGGGGGCTTACGAGCAGTACTTC.